These T cell receptor beta chains were read from a single sample in a study of T cell repertoires in cytomegalovirus infection. MiXCR, applied by TCRdb to the reads, yields one record per CDR3 protein. The sample includes approximately 550,000 distinct CDR3 sequences, 15% to 20% of them seen just once. The specimen was CD8+ T cells from PBMCs. These receptors came from a human donor in good health (CMV status not recorded). Some clones in this sample may be carry-over from other donors' samples. The CDR3 runs from the conserved cysteine through the conserved F or W. Each record gives: J gene, CDR3 length, V gene, CDR3 protein.

>TRBJ1-4|18|TRBV25-1
CASEGLIQGARRNEKLFF
>TRBJ2-7|15|TRBV27
CASSLASGGSYEQYF
>TRBJ2-4|14|TRBV6-5
CASRGTGGKNIQYF
>TRBJ2-4|16|TRBV9
CASSVGWRQGDNIQYF
>TRBJ2-1|15|TRBV14
CASSHWTQAHNEQFF
>TRBJ2-1|18|TRBV13
CASSPGLAGAGSYNEQFF
>TRBJ2-7|16|TRBV5-6
CASSLDGAGQTYEQYF
>TRBJ1-3|14|TRBV2
CASNQGPSGNTIYF
>TRBJ2-7|11|TRBV2
CASRRLYEQYF
>TRBJ2-3|18|TRBV7-8
CASSLDGPWRPITDTQYF
>TRBJ1-5|15|TRBV27
CASSLTGGEGQPQHF
>TRBJ2-3|15|TRBV7-8
CASTWGGDGTDTQYF
>TRBJ2-2|16|TRBV4-2
CASSQESGDYTGELFF
>TRBJ2-5|13|TRBV5-1
CASSTRQQETQYF
>TRBJ1-1|14|TRBV6-6
CASTWGPQNTEAFF
>TRBJ1-1|14|TRBV6-5
CASSYSRSNTEAFF
>TRBJ2-3|16|TRBV6-5
CASSYRDSGGLDTQYF
>TRBJ1-3|16|TRBV12-5
CASGPTRQGRGNTIYF
>TRBJ1-2|11|TRBV9
CASEEGGKIVF
>TRBJ2-1|15|TRBV27
CASIKMTGGPNEQFF
>TRBJ2-1|17|TRBV28
CASSPGVSGNSYNEQFF
>TRBJ2-3|15|TRBV7-9
CASSTLSGGTDTQYF
>TRBJ1-2|9|TRBV2
CASISGYTF
>TRBJ1-6|15|TRBV9
CASSATGTDDSPLHF
>TRBJ2-7|16|TRBV24-1
CATSDFVRTQSYEQYF
>TRBJ2-5|15|TRBV29-1
CSVGSGGGRKETQYF
>TRBJ2-3|15|TRBV7-9
CASRRGSGKSDTQYF
>TRBJ1-4|13|TRBV29-1
CSVSRDIREKLFF
>TRBJ2-1|16|TRBV24-1
CATSDLRAGEIHEQFF
>TRBJ1-6|15|TRBV6-4
CASSRDSFYNSPLHF
>TRBJ2-1|15|TRBV27
CASSLAKSSYNEQFF
>TRBJ2-2|12|TRBV4-2
CASSQKAGELFF
>TRBJ2-3|18|TRBV24-1
CATSDLDPTSRGTDTQYF
>TRBJ1-1|13|TRBV6-6
CASSYGGGGSAFF
>TRBJ2-7|12|TRBV7-9
CASSSSGIEQYF
>TRBJ2-5|20|TRBV5-4
CASSRGTSGPKGTSRETQYF
>TRBJ1-3|15|TRBV28
CASSLMLSSGNTIYF
>TRBJ1-1|16|TRBV23-1
CASSQSSGRTNTEAFF
>TRBJ1-2|13|TRBV6-1
CASSEGRPYGYTF
>TRBJ1-1|16|TRBV12-5
CATSTGAGATDTEAFF
>TRBJ2-1|18|TRBV15
CATSRVASGRSSYNEQFF
>TRBJ2-1|13|TRBV7-3
CASSLMGRNEQFF
>TRBJ2-7|13|TRBV6-6
CASSHSSPYEQYF
>TRBJ2-7|15|TRBV4-1
CASSQGSMGSYEQYF
>TRBJ2-1|14|TRBV19
CASKMYEPDNEQFF
>TRBJ2-2|16|TRBV27
CASSLRSPPNTGELFF
>TRBJ1-1|14|TRBV19
CASSRQEKNTEAFF
>TRBJ1-3|15|TRBV14
CASSQGTSLRNTIYF
>TRBJ2-1|19|TRBV5-4
CASSSKLGLARLSYNEQFF
>TRBJ2-1|17|TRBV9
CASSFRLAGEQFNEQFF
>TRBJ2-7|12|TRBV20-1
CSAEQGDYEQYF
>TRBJ1-2|14|TRBV28
CASSSSTGDYGYTF
>TRBJ1-2|18|TRBV7-6
CASSLPGTRSSRYYGYTF
>TRBJ2-5|16|TRBV5-1
CALGLTSGGAEETQYF
>TRBJ2-3|15|TRBV27
CASSYRGRFQDTQYF
>TRBJ1-1|14|TRBV12-3/TRBV12-4
CASRPGPGGTEAFF
>TRBJ2-7|14|TRBV10-3
CAITAGQGAYEQYF
>TRBJ1-1|14|TRBV7-9
CASSPPGDPREAFF
>TRBJ1-5|15|TRBV25-1
CASSEGSHSNQPQHF
>TRBJ2-7|11|TRBV7-2
CASSPNYVQYF